The 32 T cell receptor beta chains given below trace back to one sample, sequenced in a study of blood T cells in healthy people across ages. A J-beta primer mix and a sample-barcoded 5' primer were used in a second PCR of roughly 7 to 12 cycles. TCRdb used MiXCR to reprocess the 5' RACE reads, holding one entry per CDR3 protein. This repertoire shows approximately 800,000 distinct CDR3 sequences, 36% found once; its top ten account for over 10%. The sample was blood. The receptors derive from a man aged 18 to 29 in good health.

This clonotype turned up a few times. The chain is built from TRBV6-1 and TRBJ2-1; possibly TRBD1 for D (6 bases). The CDR3 sequence is 18 residues long. Germline V gives CDR1 MNHNS, CDR2 SASEGT. V gave up 4 bases and J gave up 0 bases, with 19 bases separating them. The CDR3, as DNA: TGTGCCAGCAGTGCAAAGGGGGACGGAACGAGCTCCTACAATGAGCAGTTCTTC. Translation: CASSAKGDGTSSYNEQFF.

The gene calls are TRBV6-1 and TRBJ2-1; D might be TRBD2 (7 bases). The V end lost 1 base, the J end lost 6 bases, and 16 bases lay between the germline ends. Germline V gene sequence: CDR1 MNHNS, CDR2 SASEGT. The length of the CDR3 is 16 residues. CDR3 coding DNA: TGTGCCAGCAGTGAAGGGGGGGGCGGGATGGGCAATGAGCAGTTCTTC. Its translation is CASSEGGGGMGNEQFF.

The V call is TRBV28, the J call TRBJ2-7; TRBD2 matches 10 bases. The J call could be wrong; TRBJ2-5 is a better fit for the DNA end. CDR3 length equals 17 residues. From germline, CDR1 is MDHEN and CDR2 SYDVKM. The CDR3 sequence: CASSFLQRGGLTETQYF. The CDR3 DNA is TGTGCCAGCAGTTTTCTTCAGCGGGGGGGCCTGACAGAGACCCAGTACTTC.

This clonotype was seen only once. The chain employs TRBV6-2 or TRBV6-3 and TRBJ2-1; D may be TRBD2 (5 bases). The germline V and J ends were trimmed by 0 bases and 4 bases, with 13 bases remaining between them. Germline V CDR1 and CDR2: MNHEY, SVGEGT. The CDR3 sequence is 16 residues long. CDR3 coding DNA: TGTGCCAGCAGTTACTCGGGTGGCGGGCATTACAATGAGCAGTTCTTC. Amino acids: CASSYSGGGHYNEQFF.

The rearrangement links TRBV21-1 to TRBJ2-7. TRBV21-1 is described as a pseudogene. The CDR3 runs to 18 residues. The CDR3 DNA reads TGTGCCAGCAGCAAATTTTTCGCTCAGAAACCTCTTACCCACGAGCAGTACTTC. Translation gives CASSKFFAQKPLTHEQYF.

This clonotype was seen only once. The V call is TRBV7-9, the J call TRBJ1-1, with a possible D match to TRBD1 (6 bases). The CDR3 contains 13 residues. The V and J ends lost 10 bases and 1 base respectively, with 13 bases between them. Looked up from germline, CDR1 is SEHNR and CDR2 is FQNEAQ (reference sequence). The CDR3 coding sequence is TGTGCCACCTCTGCGACAGGGAACACTGAAGCTTTCTTT. The encoded protein is CATSATGNTEAFF.

This clonotype was recorded at least ten times. The chain links TRBV2 to TRBJ2-4; 8 nucleotides match TRBD1. Germline V gene sequence: CDR1 SNHLY, CDR2 FYNNEI. The CDR3 has 14 amino acids. The ends lost 11 bases at V and 8 bases at J; junction bases unmatched: 14. The CDR3 sequence: CARSRWDRNDIQYF. For the CDR3, the DNA is TGTGCCCGCTCTCGCTGGGACAGGAACGACATTCAGTACTTC.

This chain links TRBV6-2 or TRBV6-3 with TRBJ2-4; D uncertain. V lost 7 bases, J lost 0 bases, and 7 bases lay in between. The CDR3 contains 13 residues. Germline V gene lookup returns CDR1 MNHEY and CDR2 SVGEGT. The CDR3 region is CASNDVAKNIQYF. The CDR3 DNA reads as TGTGCCAGCAATGACGTAGCCAAAAACATTCAGTACTTC.

This clonotype was observed once. The chain recombines TRBV20-1 with TRBJ1-6; maybe TRBD1 (6 bases). Trimming removed 3 bases from V and 6 bases from J, with 15 bases in between. CDR1 is DFQATT, CDR2 SNEGSKA, per germline (reference sequence). The CDR3 spans 15 residues. DNA for the CDR3: TGCAGTGCTAGCGCGGGGGCGCCTGCTAATTCACCCCTCCACTTT. Encoded protein: CSASAGAPANSPLHF.

In regard to this clonotype: A much larger clone lies one base from this, so it may be a read error. This chain joins TRBV10-3 and TRBJ2-4; no definite D call. The DNA matches TRBJ2-7 better at its end, which makes the J call doubtful. This CDR3 is 13 amino acids long. Per the germline V gene, CDR1 is ENHRY and CDR2 is SYGVKD. Here the CDR3 reads CAIRGPPTYEQYF. For the CDR3, the DNA is TGTGCCATCCGAGGACCTCCCACCTACGAGCAGTACTTC.

This clonotype was picked up a small number of times. This chain links TRBV20-1 with TRBJ2-5; D tentatively fits TRBD1 or TRBD2 (5 bases each). CDR3 length: 13 residues. Germline loops: CDR1 DFQATT, CDR2 SNEGSKA (reference sequence). V lost 5 bases and J lost 6, with 16 bases in between. In nucleotides, the CDR3 is TGCAGTGCTTCCGGGGACCAGTTAAAGACCCAGTACTTC. Its protein is CSASGDQLKTQYF.

CDR3 in amino acids: CASSQVRGDSYGYTF. The CDR3 coding sequence is TGCGCCAGCAGCCAAGTTAGGGGAGATTCCTATGGCTACACCTTC. The chain carries TRBV4-3 and TRBJ1-2, with D perhaps matching TRBD1 (5 bases). V was trimmed by 1 base and J by 4 bases, leaving 13 bases between them. From germline, CDR1 is LGHNA and CDR2 YSLEER. The CDR3 has 15 amino acids.

The chain carries TRBV9 and TRBJ2-3; D gene unclear. Trimming removed 0 bases at V and 2 bases at J, with 7 bases between. CDR1 and CDR2 from the germline V gene are SGDLS and YYNGEE. The CDR3 extends over 14 amino acids. The CDR3 coding sequence is TGTGCCAGCAGCGTAGTGGGATTCACAGATACGCAGTATTTT. Its translation: CASSVVGFTDTQYF.

This clonotype occurred a few times. J is TRBJ1-1 and V is TRBV20-1; D remains unclear. Germline CDR1 reads DFQATT; CDR2 reads SNEGSKA (reference sequence). Trimming cost V 8 bases and J 4 bases, with 17 bases left between them. The CDR3 totals 13 residues. In nucleotides, the CDR3 is TGCAGTTCCCCGAGTGGGATTGGCACTGAAGCTTTCTTT. This sequence encodes CSSPSGIGTEAFF.

The chain is built from TRBV7-2 and TRBJ2-5; 8 bases are shared with TRBD2. This CDR3 has 15 residues. The germline V gene has CDR1 SGHTA and CDR2 FQGNSA. V trimming: 4 bases; J trimming: 5 bases; junction bases outside the gene matches: 9. The CDR3 DNA reads TGTGCCAGCAGCTCAACCGGGGGGGGGTATGAGACCCAGTACTTC. It specifies CASSSTGGGYETQYF. The whole variable domain, remainder taken from reference TRBV7-2 and TRBJ2-5, is GAGVSQSPSNKVTEKGKDVELRCDPISGHTALYWYRQSLGQGLEFLIYFQGNSAPDKSGLPSDRFSAERTGGSVSTLTIQRTQQEDSAVYLCASSSTGGGYETQYFGPGTRLLVL.

This clonotype was detected many times. The rearrangement uses TRBV21-1 and TRBJ2-3; the D call TRBD1 from the table was never checked on the DNA. TRBV21-1 is a pseudogene segment. The CDR3 has 16 residues. CDR3 sequence: CASSKMCTGDADTQYF. The CDR3 DNA follows: TGTGCCAGCAGCAAAATGTGTACAGGGGACGCAGATACGCAGTATTTT.

This rearrangement joins TRBV7-3 to TRBJ2-2; possibly TRBD2 for D (6 bases). This CDR3 spans 18 amino acids. V lost 2 bases, J lost 1 base, and 17 bases lay in between. The germline CDR1 and CDR2 sequences are SGHTA and FQGTGA. The CDR3 sequence: CASSLAPERALNTGELFF. In nucleotides, the CDR3 is TGTGCCAGCAGCTTAGCCCCGGAGCGGGCCTTGAACACCGGGGAGCTGTTTTTT.

This clonotype came up many times. The genes are TRBV20-1 and TRBJ2-1, with 12 bases lining up with TRBD1. The ends lost 1 base at V and 5 bases at J; junction bases unmatched: 6. This CDR3 spans 16 amino acids. CDR1 and CDR2 (germline): DFQATT, SNEGSKA (reference sequence). For the CDR3, the DNA is TGCAGTGCTAGAGTGGGACAGGGGGCTAGGCACAATGAGCAGTTCTTC. Its translation is CSARVGQGARHNEQFF.

This clonotype has just a few counts. For the CDR3, the DNA is TGCAGCGCCTCTTCCATGCGAGCTTTCTTT. Protein: CSASSMRAFF. The chain combines TRBV29-1 with TRBJ1-1; D is undetermined. The V end lost 7 bases, the J end lost 10 bases, and 13 bases lay between the germline ends. The CDR3 totals 10 residues. In germline, CDR1 is SQVTM, CDR2 ANQGSEA.

The chain employs TRBV5-5 and TRBJ2-1; the D gene is possibly TRBD2 (7 bases). The CDR3 extends over 16 amino acids. Germline V gene sequence: CDR1 SGHKS, CDR2 YYEKEE (reference sequence). Trimming took off 5 bases at V and 2 bases at J, with 17 bases between the two ends. The CDR3 loop is CASRRGGANTYNEQFF. The CDR3 DNA follows: TGTGCCAGCAGACGAGGGGGGGCCAACACCTACAATGAGCAGTTCTTC. Together with reference TRBV5-5 and TRBJ2-1, the CDR3 gives the full variable domain: DAGVTQSPTHLIKTRGQQVTLRCSPISGHKSVSWYQQVLGQGPQFIFQYYEKEERGRGNFPDRFSARQFPNYSSELNVNALLLGDSALYLCASRRGGANTYNEQFFGPGTRLTVL.

This clonotype has a handful of counts. The CDR3 bases are TGCGCCAGCAGCTTGGCCGGACTAGCGGGGGCGGAGACCCAGTACTTC. It yields the protein CASSLAGLAGAETQYF. The rearrangement links TRBV5-1 to TRBJ2-5; TRBD2 matches at 13 bases. This CDR3 has 16 amino acids. Germline V CDR1 and CDR2: SGHRS, YFSETQ. With 0 bases clipped from V and 5 bases from J, the junction kept 4 bases outside the gene matches.

Details on this clonotype: Relative to the germline gene, one junction end is altered; a read error may explain this. The V and J genes are TRBV7-2 and TRBJ1-5; D not resolved. The CDR3 runs to 13 residues. From germline, CDR1 is SGHTA and CDR2 FQGNSA. The CDR3 region has the DNA TGTGCCAGCAGCGTAGCGGGCCAGCAGCCCCAGCATTTT. It yields the protein CASSVAGQQPQHF.

This clonotype was counted ten times or more. This chain links TRBV20-1 with TRBJ2-1; D gene ambiguous. Germline loops: CDR1 DFQATT, CDR2 SNEGSKA (reference sequence). The CDR3 sequence is 10 residues long. V was shortened by 6 bases and J by 10 bases, with 10 bases between the two germline ends. The CDR3 spells CSADGHEQFF. DNA of the CDR3: TGCAGTGCAGACGGGCACGAGCAGTTCTTC.

This clonotype came up a few times. One junction end disagrees with the germline gene, perhaps due to a read error. DNA of the CDR3: TGTGCCAGCAGGGAAACAGGGGACACTGGAGCTTTCTTT. Translated: CASRETGDTGAFF. The rearrangement links TRBV6-1 to TRBJ1-1; 7 nucleotides agree with TRBD1. The CDR3 is 13 amino acids. Per germline, CDR1 MNHNS and CDR2 SASEGT.

V and J are TRBV7-9 and TRBJ2-1, with 10 nucleotides matching TRBD2. The ends lost 4 bases at V and 7 bases at J; junction bases unmatched: 7. From germline, CDR1 is SEHNR and CDR2 FQNEAQ (reference sequence). This CDR3 comprises 15 residues. The CDR3 DNA reads as TGTGCCAGCAGCTCCAGCGGGGGGGCCTGGAATGAGCAGTTCTTC. Encoded protein: CASSSSGGAWNEQFF.

Comments on this clonotype: An end of the junction does not agree with germline; a read error may underlie this. This sequence joins TRBV7-2 and TRBJ2-6; 9 bases are a match to TRBD1. CDR1 and CDR2 (germline): SGHTA, FQGNSA. This CDR3 region has 17 residues. The CDR3 is CANSLQGALWAGNVLTF. CDR3 DNA sequence: TGTGCCAACAGCTTACAGGGGGCCCTCTGGGCAGGCAACGTCCTGACTTTC.

Note on this clonotype: A read error is possible here, since a much larger clone lies one base away. The V call is TRBV4-1, the J call TRBJ2-1; no definite D call. Near its end, the DNA agrees better with TRBJ2-7, so the J call may be wrong. The CDR3 contains 13 residues. In germline, CDR1 is MGHRA, CDR2 YSYEKL. The CDR3 sequence: CASSPSGYNEQYF. The DNA for the CDR3 is TGCGCCAGCAGCCCATCAGGCTACAATGAGCAGTACTTC.

The chain has TRBV7-2 and TRBJ1-5; D unresolved. Per germline, CDR1 SGHTA and CDR2 FQGNSA. Trimming removed 5 bases from V and 7 bases from J, with 12 bases in between. There are 13 residues in the CDR3. CDR3 region: CASSPVSGQPQHF. The CDR3 DNA reads TGTGCCAGCAGCCCTGTTTCGGGGCAGCCCCAGCATTTT. The variable domain in full, with the rest retrieved from reference TRBV7-2 and TRBJ1-5, is GAGVSQSPSNKVTEKGKDVELRCDPISGHTALYWYRQSLGQGLEFLIYFQGNSAPDKSGLPSDRFSAERTGGSVSTLTIQRTQQEDSAVYLCASSPVSGQPQHFGDGTRLSIL.

The V and J genes are TRBV6-5 and TRBJ1-1, with D possibly being TRBD1 (6 bases). This CDR3 contains 14 residues. Germline CDR1 is MNHEY and CDR2 is SVGAGI. Deletions cut 3 bases from V and 4 bases from J, with 12 bases between. CDR3: CASSYNGGLTEAFF. CDR3 nucleotide sequence: TGTGCCAGCAGTTATAATGGGGGGCTCACTGAAGCTTTCTTT.

This clonotype was detected ten times or more. The chain has TRBV4-2 and TRBJ2-5; 10 bases match TRBD2. CDR3 size: 15 residues. In germline, CDR1 is LGHNA, CDR2 YNFKEQ. Losses at the gene ends were 3 bases for V and 2 bases for J; bases not matched to a gene: 3. CDR3 DNA sequence: TGTGCCAGCAGCCACGGACTAGCGGTTCAAGAGACCCAGTACTTC. Residues: CASSHGLAVQETQYF.

In its sample, this clonotype was seen a few times. This chain connects TRBV2 to TRBJ2-3; 8 positions match TRBD2. The V gene end was trimmed by 6 bases and the J gene end by 4 bases; junction bases not matched to a gene: 6. The CDR3 spans 14 residues. CDR1 is SNHLY and CDR2 is FYNNEI in the germline V gene. CDR3 bases: TGTGCCAGCAGAGGGACTAGAGCCGCAGATACGCAGTATTTT. It codes for CASRGTRAADTQYF.

This clonotype was detected only a few times. V gene TRBV10-3 combines with J gene TRBJ2-7; weak D call: TRBD1 (5 bases). The length of the CDR3 is 14 residues. Germline V CDR1 and CDR2: ENHRY, SYGVKD. V lost 3 bases to trimming and J lost 7 bases, with 16 bases between them. The CDR3 sequence is CAISDRVIVSEQYF. As DNA, the CDR3 is TGTGCCATCAGTGACAGGGTTATAGTATCGGAGCAGTACTTC.